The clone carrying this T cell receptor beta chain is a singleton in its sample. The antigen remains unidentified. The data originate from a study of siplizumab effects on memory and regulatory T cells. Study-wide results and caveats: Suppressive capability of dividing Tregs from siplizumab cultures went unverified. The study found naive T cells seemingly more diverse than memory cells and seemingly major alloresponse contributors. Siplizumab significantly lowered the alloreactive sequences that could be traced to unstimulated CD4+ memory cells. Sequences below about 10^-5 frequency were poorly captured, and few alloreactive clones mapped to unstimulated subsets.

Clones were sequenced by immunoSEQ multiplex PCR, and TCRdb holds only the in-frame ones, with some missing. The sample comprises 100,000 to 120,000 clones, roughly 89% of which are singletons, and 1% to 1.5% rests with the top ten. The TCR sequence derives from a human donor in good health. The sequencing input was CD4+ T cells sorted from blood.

In DNA form, the CDR3 reads TGTGCCAGCAGTGTACTGACAGGGAGACATTCACCCCTCCACTTT. It specifies CASSVLTGRHSPLHF. V is TRBV6-5 and J is TRBJ1-6, with 7 bases matching TRBD1. This CDR3 comprises 15 residues. The J segment lost 8 bases and the V segment lost 5 bases, leaving 9 bases of the junction unmatched. Germline assignment: CDR1 MNHEY and CDR2 SVGAGI.